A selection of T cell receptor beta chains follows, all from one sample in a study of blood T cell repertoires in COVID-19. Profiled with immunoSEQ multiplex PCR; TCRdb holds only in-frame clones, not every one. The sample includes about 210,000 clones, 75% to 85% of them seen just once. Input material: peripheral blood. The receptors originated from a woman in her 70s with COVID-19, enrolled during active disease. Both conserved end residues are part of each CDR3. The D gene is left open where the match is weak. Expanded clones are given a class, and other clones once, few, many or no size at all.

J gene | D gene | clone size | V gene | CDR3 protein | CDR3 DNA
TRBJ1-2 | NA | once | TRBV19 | CATSDRSTRGYTF | TGTGCCACTTCCGACAGGTCTACGCGTGGCTACACCTTC
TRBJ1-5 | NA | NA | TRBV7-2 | CASTLGGSNQPQHF | TGTGCCAGCACCCTGGGGGGGTCGAATCAGCCCCAGCATTTT
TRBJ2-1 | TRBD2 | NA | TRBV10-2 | CASSDGAGGLYNEQFF | TGCGCCAGCAGTGATGGTGCGGGGGGGCTTTACAATGAGCAGTTCTTC
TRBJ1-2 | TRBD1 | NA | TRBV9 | CASSGTGGVGYGYTF | TGTGCCAGCAGCGGCACAGGGGGCGTAGGGTATGGCTACACCTTC
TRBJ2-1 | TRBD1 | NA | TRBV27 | CASSPAGTGGANNEQFF | TGTGCCAGCAGTCCGGCGGGGACAGGGGGCGCAAACAATGAGCAGTTCTTC
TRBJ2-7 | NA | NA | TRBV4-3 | CASSQGPGAAYEQYF | TGCGCCAGCAGCCAAGGCCCAGGGGCGGCCTACGAGCAGTACTTC
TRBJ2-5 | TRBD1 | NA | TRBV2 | CASSEARTGDQETQYF | TGTGCCAGCAGTGAGGCGCGGACAGGGGACCAAGAGACCCAGTACTTC
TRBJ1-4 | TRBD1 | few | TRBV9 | CASSPGTVATNEKLFF | TGTGCCAGCAGCCCCGGGACAGTTGCAACTAATGAAAAACTGTTTTTT
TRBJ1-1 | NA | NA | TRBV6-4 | CASRQDRVNTEAFF | TGTGCCAGCAGACAGGACAGAGTGAACACTGAAGCTTTCTTT
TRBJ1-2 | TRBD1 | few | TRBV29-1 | CSVEEPPGQGEYGYTF | TGCAGCGTTGAAGAGCCTCCCGGACAGGGGGAATATGGCTACACCTTC
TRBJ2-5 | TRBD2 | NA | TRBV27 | CASKERGRPTGETQYF | TGTGCCAGCAAAGAGCGGGGGCGCCCAACGGGTGAGACCCAGTACTTC
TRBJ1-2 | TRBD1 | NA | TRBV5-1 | CASSPMTGTGAPQHGYTF | TGCGCCAGCAGCCCGATGACGGGGACAGGGGCCCCTCAGCACGGCTACACCTTC
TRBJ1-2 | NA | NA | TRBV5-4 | CASSFGRQGRGYTF | TGTGCCAGCAGCTTCGGGCGGCAGGGCCGTGGCTACACCTTC
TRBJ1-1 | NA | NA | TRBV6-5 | CASSKRPQANTEAFF | TGTGCCAGCAGTAAAAGGCCACAGGCCAACACTGAAGCTTTCTTT
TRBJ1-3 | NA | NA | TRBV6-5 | CASSSREELGNTIYF | TGTGCCAGCTCGTCGAGGGAGGAACTGGGAAACACCATATATTTT
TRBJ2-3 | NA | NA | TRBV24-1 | CATSDYYRTDTQYF | TGTGCCACCAGTGATTACTACCGCACAGATACGCAGTATTTT